This T cell receptor beta chain derives from a study of neurological immune-mediated disorders. Study conclusions and caveats: Phylogenetic grouping assigned the repertoires of 18 of 34 multiple sclerosis patients to a single cluster of related CDR3 sequences. This cluster may be a repertoire-level signature.

This clonotype was seen repeatedly, ten times or more. Its specificity is not known. Unsorted libraries were generated from 2 million PBMCs. These cells had been stored in RNAlater at -80 C. 5'RACE generated cDNA with 10-nucleotide random UMIs. TCRdb reanalysed the 5' RACE reads using MiXCR and keeps one entry per CDR3 protein. The top ten hold 7% of the sample, which has tens of thousands of distinct CDR3 sequences, over 3% seen once. This TCR derives from a woman between 25 and 40 years old with multiple sclerosis. Material: PBMCs.

The CDR3 DNA follows: TGCAGTGCGGCACTAGCGGGAGTAGCGGATGAGCAGTTCTTC. The encoded protein is CSAALAGVADEQFF. J is TRBJ2-1 and V is TRBV20-1, with 11 bases fitting TRBD2. Germline trimming cut 6 bases from V and 8 bases from J; bases unmatched to any gene: 9. The CDR3 contains 14 residues. CDR1 DFQATT and CDR2 SNEGSKA come from the germline V gene (reference sequence).